This T cell receptor beta chain is from a study of cytomegalovirus exposure and HLA in healthy donors (dated by TCRdb to 2015 to 2018). For context, the study as a whole: In an earlier analysis of roughly 590 of the donors, 276 Gb of sequence data and 90 million to 120 million unique TCR beta sequences from about 190 million T cells were reported. An early release that covered fewer than 750 HLA-typed donors contained approximately 290 gigabases of sequencing data and 75 million to 100 million unique TCR sequences. Among the roughly 400 genotyped donors, approximately 82% belonged to the genetic ancestry cluster associated with self-reported Caucasian donors. The study was designed to test whether signatures of past pathogen exposure could be identified by cataloging public T cell receptors. The T cell repertoires of 700 or so subjects were profiled by immunosequencing and related to cytomegalovirus serostatus. In addition to the first cohort of several hundred subjects, a separate validation cohort of under 150 different subjects was used. The study combined high-throughput TCR immunosequencing, statistical association of individual TCRs with disease status, and machine learning to predict cytomegalovirus infection status. A later analysis re-analyzed previously published TCR beta repertoires from 550 to 700 donors and added high-resolution HLA genotyping to study TCR occurrence patterns. Rather than using new phenotypic data, the later analysis identified candidate immune exposures from TCR beta sequences and from how often those sequences occurred across donors. An earlier analysis of 500 to 750 of the donors applied high-throughput TCR beta sequencing to assess whether each TCR beta V gene segment acted as functional or pseudogenic. Donor age, sex, ethnicity and CMV serostatus were compiled alongside the repertoire data. Genome-wide SNP genotypes for about 55% of the 666 donors were used in a later genetic analysis, which treated that subset as a discovery cohort. Every discovery cohort repertoire had been produced on one sequencing platform. Class I and class II HLA loci were covered by the typing at four-digit resolution. The number of donors typed differed by locus, with roughly 629-640 for A, B, C, DRB1 and DQB1, 522 for DQA1, 600 to 610 for DPA1, and approximately 470 for DPB1. Four or five DR-DQ haplotypes were handled as single units for association and clustering because linkage in the cohort was strong. Among roughly 400 genotyped donors of the cohort, an average of approximately 200,000 unique TCR beta nucleotide sequences was sequenced per donor, of which approximately 19% were non-productive. Findings and caveats that apply to the study as a whole: Presence/absence analyses assumed roughly uniform sequencing depth across donors, an assumption that may not hold. Most CMV-associated TCR beta chains appeared to be HLA-restricted in a later analysis, and the HLA associations seemed to be driven largely by CMV exposure. Some IMGT-functional V segments, including TRBV6-2 and TRBV6-3, could not be distinguished by the 87-base-pair reads and were therefore excluded. A further reported finding was that TCR beta sequences accurately predicted the HLA-A and HLA-B alleles for most subjects in the first cohort. In this cohort, only TCR beta chains were sequenced, and detectable features were limited by the absence of alpha or paired-chain data. A later analysis found that HLA-associated TCR beta chains were more clonally expanded and had lower generation probabilities than equally common non-associated chains. Linkage disequilibrium might explain the correlated functional status among segregating V segments, but an unknown experimental factor could not be ruled out. The authors suggested that the approach could potentially be extended to other disease states and immunological phenotypes. In a later analysis, several top co-occurrence clusters were reported to appear linked to parvovirus B19, influenza, CMV and Epstein-Barr virus. According to a later genetic analysis, donors in an Asian-associated ancestry cluster had fewer N-insertions in productive TCRs than the approximately 710-donor mean. Specific HLA alleles were associated with 15,000 to 20,000 TCR beta sequences at a false discovery rate of 0.05 in a later analysis. The classifier was reported to diagnose cytomegalovirus status with high specificity and sensitivity in both the original and validation cohorts. When HLA alleles, especially DR and DQ, strongly co-occurred, TCR associations were difficult to assign to individual alleles. A cluster of highly shared sequence variants was judged likely to represent a technical artifact of the sequencing pipeline. An association between a missense DCLRE1C variant and V-gene and J-gene trimming of TCR beta chains was found in a later genetic analysis and replicated in an independent cohort. Most TCR sequences were observed very rarely across donors, whereas some public TCRs were present in many individuals. A few of the identified cytomegalovirus-associated TCR beta chains were confirmed in vitro to be specific for cytomegalovirus antigens. In a later analysis, the rate of TCR association differed among HLA loci, with DRB1 alleles having the most associated TCRs and HLA-C alleles having the fewest. CMV serostatus was the only immune exposure information available for the cohort. An earlier analysis of approximately 600 of the donors showed that most TCR beta V segments appeared in productive rearrangements either about 90% or about 30% of the time, which broadly matched IMGT annotations. HLA typing was unavailable for some donors at each locus, so association tests used only the typed subset. The earlier analysis of approximately 590 of the donors excluded around 17 rarely observed V segments, including chromosome 9 orphons, because counts were too low. The study listed around 160 TCR beta chains as associated with cytomegalovirus.

The library was built by means of the immunoSEQ multiplex PCR assay. A mixture of 60 forward primers for TCR Vbeta segments and 13 reverse primers for TCR Jbeta segments was used in the multiplex PCR. Amplification of the CDR3 region of rearranged TCR beta genes was performed with a multiplex PCR assay on genomic DNA. Amplified TCR beta libraries were sequenced as 87-base-pair reads on the Illumina HiSeq System. The paper's data handling went like this. In a later analysis, 70 million to 95 million unique TCR beta chains were counted across the 690 or so repertoires, and roughly 11 million of these chains were shared by at least two donors. To remove PCR and sequencing errors, raw reads were error-corrected and collapsed into unique sequences using a nearest-neighbor algorithm that merged closely related sequences. Alignment of CDR3 sequences to IMGT reference sequences was used to assign V, D and J gene segments. For a sequence to be retained, a match of at least six nucleotides was required to both a V gene segment and a J gene segment. Rearrangements were classified as productive when the CDR3 lacked stop codons and remained in frame with V and J, and all other rearrangements were classified as non-productive. CDR3 was defined according to IMGT convention as the region running from the second conserved V-encoded cysteine to the conserved J-encoded phenylalanine. The earlier analysis of 500 to 650 of the donors excluded any sequence lacking an unambiguous match to a single V gene segment. An earlier analysis of 587 of the donors called V segments functional above 56.7% productive rearrangements and segregating when the between-donor standard deviation exceeded 5%. To diagnose cytomegalovirus status from the catalog of TCR beta chain sequences, a statistical classification framework was built. In a later analysis, TCR nucleotide sequences were compared against IMGT/GENE-DB human TR gene sequences so that V and J genes could be assigned. A later analysis assigned CDR3 sequences and most-parsimonious VDJ recombination scenarios with the TCRdist pipeline. In a later analysis, each TCR beta chain was defined by its CDR3 amino acid sequence together with its V-gene family, and reads without a unique V-gene family were excluded. To address suspected cross-contamination and a sequencing artifact, a later analysis removed under 600 highly shared, low-generation-probability nucleotide sequences. In a later analysis, a clonal expansion index for each public chain was calculated from normalized within-repertoire ranks of inferred template counts. Generation probabilities in a later analysis came from a VDJ recombination model fitted to out-of-frame rearrangements, and those results were checked against IGoR. Hypergeometric tests were used in a later analysis to score TCR-TCR, TCR-HLA and TCR-CMV co-occurrence, with a repertoire-size bias correction applied to the TCR pairs. False discovery rates were estimated in a later analysis by permuting HLA or CMV assignments 20 times. In a later analysis, co-occurring TCRs were grouped using DBSCAN, with TCRdist sequence similarity added in when clustering inside HLA-allele-positive subsets. Repertoires with fewer than 30,000 or more than 120,000 public chains were left out of co-occurrence clustering, as were roughly five repertoires with anomalous nucleotide sharing. Imported from immuneACCESS, the table was reduced by TCRdb to in-frame sequences with V and J called. These copies leave out some clones; in studies compared against another copy, an unresolved V gene accounts for under half, and the cause of the remainder is not known. Clonal size and the V and J genes are those of that table, whereas D and trimming came from the DNA. In this sample the table shows 150,000 to 200,000 clones, 75% of which occur a single time. Of the sample, about 8% is held by the ten largest clones.

From cysteine to phenylalanine, the CDR3 is 15 amino acids long. Here the CDR3 DNA is all that survives: 45 bases in frame from base 1. In the germline V gene, CDR1 corresponds to MDHEN and CDR2 to SYDVKM. V ends up 10 bases short and J 0 bases short, with an unmatched junction base count of 7. The cohort was made up of under 800 healthy bone marrow donors. All cohort members were sampled while nominally healthy, although unrecorded immune exposures were likely present. The donor tested CMV seropositive, placing the donor among the roughly 300 seropositive members of the cohort. A peripheral blood sample was provided by each donor, and peripheral blood mononuclear cells were used for TCR beta sequencing. Genomic DNA was extracted from the blood cell samples with the Qiagen DNeasy Blood Extraction Kit. Details on this clone: No antigen is known for it. No much larger clone exists at a distance of one base, and base qualities are not known.

The sequenced sample consisted of PBMCs. The chain is encoded by TRBV28 joined to TRBJ2-2; 8 middle bases align to TRBD1. The TCR originated in a woman aged 40 to 49 in good health and CMV-seropositive. This receptor carries the CDR3 CATYGQGPNTGELFF. The sequence in DNA is TGTGCCACCTACGGACAGGGCCCGAACACCGGGGAGCTGTTTTTT. Here the CDR3 is joined to the reference TRBV28 and TRBJ2-2 genes, and the full variable domain is: DVKVTQSSRYLVKRTGEKVFLECVQDMDHENMFWYRQDPGLGLRLIYFSYDVKMKEKGDIPEGYSVSREKKERFSLILESASTNQTSMYLCATYGQGPNTGELFFGEGSRLTVL.